The rows below give T cell receptor beta chains drawn from one sample of a study of human T cells and chemical hapten exposure. TCRdb analysed the RACE reads with MiXCR anew, one entry per CDR3 protein. Of 50,000 or so distinct CDR3 sequences detected, less than 9.5% appear once; the ten largest clones hold around 4.3%. The specimen comprised whole blood, sampled in connection with sensitization to the hapten diphenylcyclopropenone (DPC). These receptor sequences come from a woman aged 45-65 years with alopecia areata. Some clones in this sample may be carry-over from other donors' samples. Both conserved end residues are part of each CDR3. The order of the fields is V gene, D gene, clone size, J gene, CDR3 protein, CDR3 DNA. The D gene is left open where the match is weak. Some rows have no size entry. The others give once, few or many, or a class for an expanded clone.

V: TRBV19
D: .
size: many
J: TRBJ1-5
CDR3: CASSTLGGAGVQPQHF
DNA: TGTGCCAGTAGCACCCTGGGTGGGGCAGGGGTTCAGCCCCAGCATTTT

V: TRBV7-2
D: .
size: many
J: TRBJ2-1
CDR3: CASRNQPGSYNEQFF
DNA: TGTGCCAGCAGGAACCAGCCCGGCTCCTACAATGAGCAGTTCTTC

V: TRBV4-1
D: TRBD1
size: few
J: TRBJ2-2
CDR3: CASSQVGQGRSGELFF
DNA: TGCGCCAGCAGCCAAGTGGGACAGGGGCGCTCCGGGGAGCTGTTTTTT

V: TRBV12-3/TRBV12-4
D: .
size: many
J: TRBJ2-1
CDR3: CASSNSDRVEQFF
DNA: TGTGCCAGCAGTAATAGTGATCGGGTTGAGCAGTTCTTC

V: TRBV9
D: .
size: .
J: TRBJ2-3
CDR3: CASTPRGTADTQYF
DNA: TGTGCCAGCACCCCCCGGGGAACGGCGGATACGCAGTATTTT

V: TRBV25-1
D: .
size: .
J: TRBJ2-7
CDR3: CASSFNREQYF
DNA: TGTGCCAGCAGTTTCAATCGGGAGCAGTACTTC

V: TRBV28
D: .
size: .
J: TRBJ2-7
CDR3: CASSSWAYEQYF
DNA: TGTGCCAGCAGTAGCTGGGCCTACGAGCAGTACTTC

V: TRBV29-1
D: TRBD2
size: .
J: TRBJ2-3
CDR3: CSVGISGMSDTQYF
DNA: TGCAGCGTTGGGATTAGCGGGATGTCAGATACGCAGTATTTT

V: TRBV20-1
D: .
size: many
J: TRBJ1-2
CDR3: CSVGSNYGYTF
DNA: TGCAGTGTCGGCTCTAACTATGGCTACACCTTC

V: TRBV7-6
D: TRBD2
size: .
J: TRBJ2-1
CDR3: CASSLVAGGPNEQFF
DNA: TGTGCCAGCAGCTTAGTAGCGGGAGGCCCCAATGAGCAGTTCTTC

V: TRBV20-1
D: .
size: few
J: TRBJ1-1
CDR3: CSASAPDTEAFF
DNA: TGCAGTGCTAGCGCACCGGACACTGAAGCTTTCTTT

V: TRBV4-3
D: TRBD2
size: few
J: TRBJ2-1
CDR3: CASSQGPTSGSYNEQFF
DNA: TGCGCCAGCAGCCAAGGGCCTACTAGCGGGAGTTACAATGAGCAGTTCTTC

V: TRBV3-1
D: TRBD1
size: many
J: TRBJ2-7
CDR3: CASSRDRFYEQYF
DNA: TGTGCCAGCAGCCGGGACAGGTTCTACGAGCAGTACTTC

V: TRBV7-9
D: .
size: many
J: TRBJ2-7
CDR3: CASSPSGPTYEQYF
DNA: TGTGCCAGCAGCCCCAGCGGACCCACCTACGAGCAGTACTTC

V: TRBV2
D: .
size: many
J: TRBJ2-1
CDR3: CASSDLPGYNEQFF
DNA: TGTGCCAGCAGTGATCTACCAGGCTACAATGAGCAGTTCTTC

V: TRBV19
D: TRBD2
size: many
J: TRBJ2-3
CDR3: CASSQKRGSTDTQYF
DNA: TGTGCCAGTTCCCAGAAGCGGGGTAGCACAGATACGCAGTATTTT

V: TRBV19
D: .
size: many
J: TRBJ1-5
CDR3: CASSVGGRAWPQHF
DNA: TGTGCCAGTAGTGTTGGGGGACGGGCGTGGCCCCAGCATTTT

V: TRBV20-1
D: TRBD2
size: many
J: TRBJ2-7
CDR3: CSARDLSSGTPF
DNA: TGCAGTGCTAGAGATCTTTCCAGCGGGACCCCCTTC

V: TRBV18
D: TRBD1
size: many
J: TRBJ1-5
CDR3: CASSLDRAPQPQHF
DNA: TGTGCCAGCTCACTGGACAGGGCCCCGCAGCCCCAGCATTTT

V: TRBV15
D: .
size: many
J: TRBJ2-7
CDR3: CATSRVGYEQYF
DNA: TGTGCCACCAGCAGAGTAGGGTACGAGCAGTACTTC

V: TRBV6-2/TRBV6-3
D: .
size: medium-sized
J: TRBJ1-1
CDR3: CASSYPIGGMNTEAFF
DNA: TGTGCCAGCAGTTACCCGATTGGAGGAATGAACACTGAAGCTTTCTTT

V: TRBV10-3
D: .
size: many
J: TRBJ2-4
CDR3: CAISESTVLGTKNIQYF
DNA: TGTGCCATCAGTGAGTCGACGGTTCTTGGTACCAAAAACATTCAGTACTTC

V: TRBV7-2
D: .
size: .
J: TRBJ1-1
CDR3: CASSVRRQSNTEAFF
DNA: TGTGCCAGCAGCGTCCGGCGACAATCGAACACTGAAGCTTTCTTT

V: TRBV29-1
D: .
size: few
J: TRBJ2-7
CDR3: CSVGPAGTYEQYF
DNA: TGCAGCGTTGGACCAGCGGGTACCTACGAGCAGTACTTC

V: TRBV19
D: .
size: many
J: TRBJ2-1
CDR3: CASSFLLGEQFF
DNA: TGTGCCAGTAGTTTCCTTCTAGGGGAGCAGTTCTTC

V: TRBV2
D: .
size: .
J: TRBJ1-1
CDR3: CASSNQGPNTEAFF
DNA: TGTGCCAGCAGTAACCAGGGACCGAACACTGAAGCTTTCTTT

V: TRBV20-1
D: .
size: many
J: TRBJ1-1
CDR3: CSAPGQVNTEAFF
DNA: TGCAGTGCTCCGGGACAAGTGAACACTGAAGCTTTCTTT

V: TRBV29-1
D: .
size: .
J: TRBJ1-3
CDR3: CSVQGPGDTIYF
DNA: TGCAGCGTACAGGGCCCGGGGGACACCATATATTTT

V: TRBV7-9
D: .
size: many
J: TRBJ2-7
CDR3: CASSPKGPQEQYF
DNA: TGTGCCAGCAGCCCCAAAGGTCCGCAGGAGCAGTACTTC

V: TRBV28
D: TRBD1
size: many
J: TRBJ1-2
CDR3: CASSFVTGVPYGYTF
DNA: TGTGCCAGCAGTTTTGTCACAGGGGTTCCCTATGGCTACACCTTC

V: TRBV7-9
D: .
size: .
J: TRBJ1-1
CDR3: CASANTEAFF
DNA: TGTGCCAGCGCCAACACTGAAGCTTTCTTT

V: TRBV4-3
D: .
size: .
J: TRBJ2-1
CDR3: CASSQDPASVTYNEQFF
DNA: TGCGCCAGCAGCCAAGACCCGGCTAGCGTGACCTACAATGAGCAGTTCTTC

V: TRBV28
D: .
size: medium-sized
J: TRBJ1-2
CDR3: CASSDEDYGYTF
DNA: TGTGCCAGCAGTGACGAGGACTATGGCTACACCTTC

V: TRBV7-2
D: TRBD2
size: few
J: TRBJ2-7
CDR3: CASSLAPPGLSLMEQYF
DNA: TGTGCCAGCAGCTTAGCCCCACCGGGACTATCCCTAATGGAGCAGTACTTC

V: TRBV6-5
D: .
size: many
J: TRBJ1-6
CDR3: CASTFSRGEFPLHF
DNA: TGTGCCAGCACCTTCAGCAGGGGAGAGTTTCCCCTCCACTTT

V: TRBV29-1
D: TRBD1
size: few
J: TRBJ2-1
CDR3: CSVEEGGISYNEQFF
DNA: TGCAGCGTTGAAGAAGGGGGCATAAGTTACAATGAGCAGTTCTTC

V: TRBV2
D: .
size: many
J: TRBJ1-2
CDR3: CASSLYYGYTF
DNA: TGTGCCAGCAGTCTTTACTATGGCTACACCTTC

V: TRBV7-2
D: TRBD1
size: few
J: TRBJ1-3
CDR3: CASSSGQGDTIYF
DNA: TGTGCCAGCAGCTCAGGACAGGGGGACACCATATATTTT

V: TRBV29-1
D: .
size: many
J: TRBJ2-3
CDR3: CSVEGSGPDTQYF
DNA: TGCAGCGTTGAAGGTAGCGGTCCAGATACGCAGTATTTT